Presented here are 5 T cell receptor beta chains from one specimen sequenced in a study of T cell repertoires in cytomegalovirus infection. TCRdb re-analysed the reads in MiXCR, keeping a single row per CDR3 protein. The sample lists roughly 760,000 distinct CDR3 sequences; 35% to 45% were seen once. What was sequenced was PBMCs. The receptor set was obtained from a human donor in good health (CMV status not recorded). Some clones in this sample may be carry-over from other donors' samples.

Remarks on this clonotype: Since a much larger clone is just one base distant, this may be a read error. The chain recombines TRBV7-6 with TRBJ2-7; D is undetermined. The CDR3 sequence is 13 residues long. Germline loops: CDR1 SGHVS, CDR2 FNYEAQ. CDR3 coding DNA: TGTGCCAGAAGCTTAGGTGGCCCTGACGAGCAGTACTTC. Protein product: CARSLGGPDEQYF.

The J gene is TRBJ1-1, the V gene TRBV7-3; TRBD1 is a possible D gene (5 bases). Trimming took 4 bases from V and 11 from J, leaving 11 bases between them. The CDR3 totals 11 residues. The germline V gene has CDR1 SGHTA and CDR2 FQGTGA. CDR3 nucleotides: TGTGCCAGCAGCTCACGGGGGTTGGCTTTCTTT. Its translation is CASSSRGLAFF.

The V and J genes are TRBV2 and TRBJ2-1; possibly TRBD2 for D (6 bases). Between the trimmed V and J ends, which lost 4 bases and 0 bases, there was a span of 10 bases. CDR1 and CDR2 from the germline V gene are SNHLY and FYNNEI. This CDR3 has 15 amino acids. The CDR3 DNA sequence: TGTGCCAGCAGTGGCGGGGTCGTCTCCTACAATGAGCAGTTCTTC. Translating gives CASSGGVVSYNEQFF.

In this sample, this clonotype turned up a few times. The chain links TRBV12-3 or TRBV12-4 to TRBJ2-1; D is possibly TRBD2 (5 bases). This CDR3 comprises 15 residues. V was pared by 3 bases and J by 3 bases, with 12 bases between. CDR3 residues: CASSLAEDRYNEQFF. The CDR3 DNA reads TGTGCCAGCAGTTTGGCGGAGGACCGCTACAATGAGCAGTTCTTC.

In this sample, this clonotype turned up many times. The chain combines TRBV7-2 with TRBJ1-1; TRBD1 might be the D (5 bases). Deletions cut 6 bases from V and 0 bases from J, with 14 bases between. Germline V gene sequence: CDR1 SGHTA, CDR2 FQGNSA. The CDR3 is 15 residues long. Here the CDR3 reads CASRRQGGVNTEAFF. For the CDR3, the DNA is TGTGCCAGCAGAAGGCAGGGCGGAGTGAACACTGAAGCTTTCTTT.